These T cell receptor beta chains were read from a single sample in a study of T cells in pancreatic ductal adenocarcinoma. Sequencing used immunoSEQ multiplex PCR; TCRdb keeps in-frame clones, though not all of them. In the table there are roughly 540 clones, 90% of which are singletons. The sequenced sample consisted of pancreatic tumor tissue. The receptors derive from a human donor with pancreatic ductal adenocarcinoma. The donor label of this sample is uncertain. Each CDR3 is given with its conserved first and last residue. D genes are given only for firm matches. Clone size, where shown, is once, few, many, or a class for clones that have expanded.

TGTGCCAGCAGCGTCGACAGCGGGAGAGGTGAGACCCAGTACTTC | CASSVDSGRGETQYF | TRBJ2-5 | TRBD2 | NA | TRBV9
TGTGCCAGCAGTTACGGGGTAGGTGAAGCTTTCTTT | CASSYGVGEAFF | TRBJ1-1 | NA | NA | TRBV6-6
TGTGCCAGCTCACCAAGGACAAGGGGTTACGAGCAGTACTTC | CASSPRTRGYEQYF | TRBJ2-7 | NA | once | TRBV18
TGTGCCAGCAGCCCCGCAAACCCCAATAGCATGGAGCAGTTCTTC | CASSPANPNSMEQFF | TRBJ2-1 | NA | once | TRBV27
TGTGCCAGCAGTGAACGGAGTCAATCACCCCTCCACTTT | CASSERSQSPLHF | TRBJ1-6 | NA | NA | TRBV6-1
TGCGCCAGCAGCCCGGGGGGCACATGGGGCGAGCAGTACTTC | CASSPGGTWGEQYF | TRBJ2-7 | NA | NA | TRBV5-1
TGTGCCAGCAGGGCTGGACAGTCAGAGACCCAGTACTTC | CASRAGQSETQYF | TRBJ2-5 | NA | NA | TRBV7-7
TGTGCCAGCAGCTTGGTTTGGTGGGAGACAGATACGCAGTATTTT | CASSLVWWETDTQYF | TRBJ2-3 | NA | NA | TRBV5-6
TGTGCCAGCAGCCCAGGGAGGGCAGGGTTTAACTATGGCTACACCTTC | CASSPGRAGFNYGYTF | TRBJ1-2 | NA | NA | TRBV7-2
TGTGCCAGCAGGGCTGGACAGTCAGAGACCCAGTACTTC | CASRAGQSETQYF | TRBJ2-5 | NA | NA | TRBV7-1
TGTGCTAGTGGTTTGGTACTTGCTACCTCCTACAATGAGCAGTTCTTC | CASGLVLATSYNEQFF | TRBJ2-1 | NA | NA | TRBV12-5
TGTGCCAGCAGCTTATCGACTCACAGGGGACGGAACTATGGCTACACCTTC | CASSLSTHRGRNYGYTF | TRBJ1-2 | TRBD1 | few | TRBV13
TGTGCCAGCAGTTTGGCACGCGGGCCGATTAATGAAAAACTGTTTTTT | CASSLARGPINEKLFF | TRBJ1-4 | NA | NA | TRBV28
TGCGCCAGCAGCTTGGGGCAGGGGGCTAATCAGCCCCAGCATTTT | CASSLGQGANQPQHF | TRBJ1-5 | TRBD1 | NA | TRBV5-1
TGTGCCAGCAGGGCTGGACAGTCAGAGACCCAGTACTTC | CASRAGQSETQYF | TRBJ2-5 | NA | hyperexpanded | TRBV7-6
TGTGCCAGCAGCCAGTCTATGGGGGCAGGAAACACCATATATTTT | CASSQSMGAGNTIYF | TRBJ1-3 | NA | NA | TRBV4-2
TGTGCCAGCTCACCAAGGACCTCGGACACTGAAGCTTTCTTT | CASSPRTSDTEAFF | TRBJ1-1 | NA | once | TRBV18
TGTGCCTGGAGCACGGACAGGACCAAGCGCGAGCAGTACTTC | CAWSTDRTKREQYF | TRBJ2-7 | TRBD1 | few | TRBV30
TGCGCCAGCAGCACGTTCGGCAGGGCCACAGATACGCAGTATTTT | CASSTFGRATDTQYF | TRBJ2-3 | NA | NA | TRBV5-1
TGTGCCAGCGAGGGGACAGGTTCTGAGACCCAGTACTTC | CASEGTGSETQYF | TRBJ2-5 | TRBD1 | NA | TRBV27
TGTGCCAGCTCTTTGGGACTATACCAAGAGACCCAGTACTTC | CASSLGLYQETQYF | TRBJ2-5 | TRBD2 | NA | TRBV18
TGTGCCAGCAGTTTACCGGGAGGGCCGGTCACCGGGGAGCTGTTTTTT | CASSLPGGPVTGELFF | TRBJ2-2 | TRBD2 | NA | TRBV27
TGCGCCAGCAGCCTCAATCGGGCCGGGGAGCTGTTTTTT | CASSLNRAGELFF | TRBJ2-2 | NA | NA | TRBV4-3
TGTGCCAGCAGTGGATCCCGGACAAGGAAGTATGGCTACACCTTC | CASSGSRTRKYGYTF | TRBJ1-2 | NA | NA | TRBV6-1
TGTGCCAGTAGTCCGACAGGGGAAAGCACAGATACGCAGTATTTT | CASSPTGESTDTQYF | TRBJ2-3 | TRBD1 | NA | TRBV19
TGTGCCAGCAGCTTAGAATCTCAAGGACAGGGGGCGGGTGAGCAGTACTTC | CASSLESQGQGAGEQYF | TRBJ2-7 | TRBD1 | NA | TRBV7-6
TGTGCCAGCAGCGCGGGAGGACAGAACACCGGGGAGCTGTTTTTT | CASSAGGQNTGELFF | TRBJ2-2 | TRBD2 | NA | TRBV7-2
TGTGCCAGCAGCAAAGCCCTATACCAGACAGGGGAGGATACAGATACGCAGTATTTT | CASSKALYQTGEDTDTQYF | TRBJ2-3 | NA | NA | TRBV21-1
TGTGCCAGCAGACCCACGAGCCAGGGGGCCCATGGCTACACCTTC | CASRPTSQGAHGYTF | TRBJ1-2 | TRBD1 | NA | TRBV27
TGTGCCAGCAGCCCCCATCTTGGGGGCAGGTACACTGAAGCTTTCTTT | CASSPHLGGRYTEAFF | TRBJ1-1 | NA | few | TRBV14
TGTGCCAGCAGCTCCCGGTCGGACCCACGGCTCGAGCAGTACTTC | CASSSRSDPRLEQYF | TRBJ2-7 | NA | NA | TRBV27
TGTGCCAGCAGCCCTTCGACTAGCGGGAGTTTCAATGAGCAGTTCTTC | CASSPSTSGSFNEQFF | TRBJ2-1 | TRBD2 | NA | TRBV7-6
TGTGCCAGCAGCCAACAGGACATAGAGAACACTGAAGCTTTCTTT | CASSQQDIENTEAFF | TRBJ1-1 | NA | NA | TRBV14
TGTGCCAGCAGCTTAGCGTCGCTGGGTCTCGGAAACACCATATATTTT | CASSLASLGLGNTIYF | TRBJ1-3 | NA | NA | TRBV11-2
TGTGCCAGCAAGGCCCCTAGCACAGATACGCAGTATTTT | CASKAPSTDTQYF | TRBJ2-3 | NA | NA | TRBV6-1
TGTGCCAGCAGCACGTTGAGGAGAAGCTCCTACAATGAGCAGTTCTTC | CASSTLRRSSYNEQFF | TRBJ2-1 | NA | NA | TRBV5-8
TGTGCCAGCAGCTCTTCAGCCGGGGGGACTGAAGCTTTCTTT | CASSSSAGGTEAFF | TRBJ1-1 | NA | NA | TRBV11-3